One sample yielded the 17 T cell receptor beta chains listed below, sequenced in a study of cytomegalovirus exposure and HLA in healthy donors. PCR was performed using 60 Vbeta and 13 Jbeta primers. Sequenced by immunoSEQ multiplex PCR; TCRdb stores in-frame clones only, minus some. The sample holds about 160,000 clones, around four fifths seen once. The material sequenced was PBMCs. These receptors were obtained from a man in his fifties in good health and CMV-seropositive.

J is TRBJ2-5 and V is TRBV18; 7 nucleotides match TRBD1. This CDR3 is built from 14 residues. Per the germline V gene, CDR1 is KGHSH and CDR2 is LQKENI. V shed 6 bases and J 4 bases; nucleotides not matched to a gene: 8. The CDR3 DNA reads TGTGCCAGCTCCACCGTCGCAGGGGGAGAGACCCAGTACTTC. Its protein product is CASSTVAGGETQYF.

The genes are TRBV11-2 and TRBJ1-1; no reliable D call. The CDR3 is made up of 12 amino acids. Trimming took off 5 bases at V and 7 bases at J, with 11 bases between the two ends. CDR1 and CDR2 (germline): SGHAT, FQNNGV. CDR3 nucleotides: TGTGCCAGCAGCGTCCCCACGGGTGAAGCTTTCTTT. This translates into CASSVPTGEAFF.

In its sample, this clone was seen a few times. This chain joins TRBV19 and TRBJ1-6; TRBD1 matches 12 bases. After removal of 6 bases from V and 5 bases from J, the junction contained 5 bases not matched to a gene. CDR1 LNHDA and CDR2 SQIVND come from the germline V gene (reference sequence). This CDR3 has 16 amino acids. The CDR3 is CASRGTGGSHNSPLHF. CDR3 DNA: TGTGCCAGTAGAGGGACAGGGGGCTCTCATAATTCACCCCTCCACTTT. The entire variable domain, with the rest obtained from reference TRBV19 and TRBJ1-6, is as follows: DGGITQSPKYLFRKEGQNVTLSCEQNLNHDAMYWYRQDPGQGLRLIYYSQIVNDFQKGDIAEGYSVSREKKESFPLTVTSAQKNPTAFYLCASRGTGGSHNSPLHFGNGTRLTVT.

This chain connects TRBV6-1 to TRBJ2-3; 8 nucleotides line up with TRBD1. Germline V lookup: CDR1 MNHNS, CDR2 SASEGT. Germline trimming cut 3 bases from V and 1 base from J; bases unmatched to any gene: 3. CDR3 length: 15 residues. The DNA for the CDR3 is TGTGCCAGCAGTGAGCCGGGACAGGGCACAGATACGCAGTATTTT. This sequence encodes CASSEPGQGTDTQYF.

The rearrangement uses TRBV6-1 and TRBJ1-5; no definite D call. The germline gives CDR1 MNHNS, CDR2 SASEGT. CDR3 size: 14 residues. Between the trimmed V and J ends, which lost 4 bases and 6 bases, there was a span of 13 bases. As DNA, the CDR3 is TGTGCCAGCAGTGGGGCCCAAGCAGGTCAGCCCCAGCATTTT. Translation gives CASSGAQAGQPQHF.

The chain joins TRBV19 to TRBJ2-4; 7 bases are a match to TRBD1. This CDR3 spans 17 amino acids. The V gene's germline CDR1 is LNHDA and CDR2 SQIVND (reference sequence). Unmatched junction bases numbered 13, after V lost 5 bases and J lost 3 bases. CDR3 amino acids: CASSLRQGRIDKNIQYF. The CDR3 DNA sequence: TGTGCCAGTAGTTTGCGACAGGGAAGAATAGACAAAAACATTCAGTACTTC.

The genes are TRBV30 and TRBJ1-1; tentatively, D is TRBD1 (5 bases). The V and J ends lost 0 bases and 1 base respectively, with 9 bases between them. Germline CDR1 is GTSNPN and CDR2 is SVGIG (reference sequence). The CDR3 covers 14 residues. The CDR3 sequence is CAWSVPGSNTEAFF. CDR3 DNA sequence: TGTGCCTGGAGTGTACCAGGGTCGAACACTGAAGCTTTCTTT.

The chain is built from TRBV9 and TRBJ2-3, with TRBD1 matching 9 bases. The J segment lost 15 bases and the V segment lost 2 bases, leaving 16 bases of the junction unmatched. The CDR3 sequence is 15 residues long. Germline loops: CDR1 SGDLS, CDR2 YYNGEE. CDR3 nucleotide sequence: TGTGCCAGCAGCGTCCTACCGGGACAGGGTGTGATCAAATATTTT. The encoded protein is CASSVLPGQGVIKYF.

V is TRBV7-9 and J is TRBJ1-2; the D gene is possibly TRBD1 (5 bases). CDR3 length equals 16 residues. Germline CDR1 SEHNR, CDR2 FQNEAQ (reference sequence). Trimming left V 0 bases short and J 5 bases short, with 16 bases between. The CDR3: CASSLAFGREGYGYTF. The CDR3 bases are TGTGCCAGCAGCTTAGCGTTTGGCAGGGAGGGGTATGGCTACACCTTC.

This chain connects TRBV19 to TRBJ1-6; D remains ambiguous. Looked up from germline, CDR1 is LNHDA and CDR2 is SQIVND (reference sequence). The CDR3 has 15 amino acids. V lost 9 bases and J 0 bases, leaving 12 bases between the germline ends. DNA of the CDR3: TGTGCCAGCCAAACACAGAGCTCCTATAATTCACCCCTCCACTTT. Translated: CASQTQSSYNSPLHF.

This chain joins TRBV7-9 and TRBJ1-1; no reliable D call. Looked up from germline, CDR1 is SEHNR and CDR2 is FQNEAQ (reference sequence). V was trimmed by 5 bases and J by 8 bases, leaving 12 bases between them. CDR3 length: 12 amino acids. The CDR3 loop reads CASSRVEGEAFF. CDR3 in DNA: TGTGCCAGCAGCCGGGTCGAAGGCGAAGCTTTCTTT.

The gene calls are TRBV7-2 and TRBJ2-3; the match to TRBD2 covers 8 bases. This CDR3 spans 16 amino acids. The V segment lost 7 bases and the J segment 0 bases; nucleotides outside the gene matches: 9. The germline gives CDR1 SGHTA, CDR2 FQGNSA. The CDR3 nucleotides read TGTGCCAGCACCTCACAGACTAGCGTAAGCACAGATACGCAGTATTTT. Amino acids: CASTSQTSVSTDTQYF.

The CDR3 here is CASSRSGGAYNEQFF. CDR3 nucleotides: TGTGCCAGCAGCCGCAGCGGGGGGGCCTACAATGAGCAGTTCTTC. This sequence joins TRBV9 and TRBJ2-1, with 10 bases identical to TRBD2. CDR3 size: 15 residues. The germline gives CDR1 SGDLS, CDR2 YYNGEE. Losses at the gene ends were 4 bases for V and 2 bases for J; bases not matched to a gene: 3.

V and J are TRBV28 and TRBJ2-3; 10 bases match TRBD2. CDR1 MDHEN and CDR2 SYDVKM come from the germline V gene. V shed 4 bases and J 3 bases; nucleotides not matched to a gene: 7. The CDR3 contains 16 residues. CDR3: CASSSPSGRVTDTQYF. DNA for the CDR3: TGTGCCAGCAGTTCCCCTAGCGGGAGAGTGACAGATACGCAGTATTTT.

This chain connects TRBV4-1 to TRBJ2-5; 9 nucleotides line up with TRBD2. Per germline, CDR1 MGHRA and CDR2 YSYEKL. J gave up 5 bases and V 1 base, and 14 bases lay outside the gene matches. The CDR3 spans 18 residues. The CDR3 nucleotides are TGCGCCAGCAGCCAAGTTTTAGCGGGAGCCCCTAGCCAGGAGACCCAGTACTTC. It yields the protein CASSQVLAGAPSQETQYF.

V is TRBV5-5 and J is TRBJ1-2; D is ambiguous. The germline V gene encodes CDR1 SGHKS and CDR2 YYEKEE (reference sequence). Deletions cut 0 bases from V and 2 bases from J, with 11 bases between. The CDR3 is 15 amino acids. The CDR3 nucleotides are TGTGCCAGCAGCTTGGATTGGAGAGAGAACTATGGCTACACCTTC. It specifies CASSLDWRENYGYTF.

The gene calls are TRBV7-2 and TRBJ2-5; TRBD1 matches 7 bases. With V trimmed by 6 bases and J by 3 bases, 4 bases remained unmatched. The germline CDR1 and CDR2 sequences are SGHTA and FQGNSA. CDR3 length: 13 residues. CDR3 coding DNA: TGTGCCAGCAGTCGAGACAGGGAAGAGACCCAGTACTTC. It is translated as CASSRDREETQYF.